Below, 3 T cell receptor beta chains from the same sample are listed, as sequenced in a study of T cells in localized non-small cell lung cancer. The table came from immunoSEQ multiplex PCR; TCRdb's copy has only in-frame clones and leaves some out. The sample has 70,000 to 95,000 clones, approximately 91% seen once. The sequences come from PBMCs, collected before any cancer treatment. The source of these receptors is a woman aged 40 to 75 with stage II squamous cell lung carcinoma.

This sequence joins TRBV5-4 and TRBJ1-2, with no clear D. Deletions cut 2 bases from V and 3 bases from J, with 5 bases between. This CDR3 region has 12 residues. Germline lookup yields CDR1 SGHNT and CDR2 YYREEE (reference sequence). The CDR3 spells CASSLEDYGYTF. CDR3 bases: TGTGCCAGCAGCTTAGAAGACTATGGCTACACCTTC.

The gene calls are TRBV11-2 and TRBJ2-7; TRBD1 matches at 10 bases. The CDR3 consists of 15 residues. Trimming cost V 7 bases and J 3 bases; bases outside gene matches: 9. Germline CDR1 SGHAT, CDR2 FQNNGV. CDR3 sequence: CASTIRDRGVYEQYF. CDR3 sequence (DNA): TGTGCCAGCACCATTCGGGACAGGGGCGTCTACGAGCAGTACTTC.

The rearrangement links TRBV5-1 to TRBJ2-1; 8 bases map to TRBD1. Germline CDR1 reads SGHRS; CDR2 reads YFSETQ. Trimming took 4 bases from V and 4 from J; bases not matched to a gene: 7. There are 15 residues in the CDR3. The CDR3 reads CASSPGQAFYNEQFF. CDR3 DNA sequence: TGCGCCAGCAGCCCGGGACAGGCCTTTTACAATGAGCAGTTCTTC.